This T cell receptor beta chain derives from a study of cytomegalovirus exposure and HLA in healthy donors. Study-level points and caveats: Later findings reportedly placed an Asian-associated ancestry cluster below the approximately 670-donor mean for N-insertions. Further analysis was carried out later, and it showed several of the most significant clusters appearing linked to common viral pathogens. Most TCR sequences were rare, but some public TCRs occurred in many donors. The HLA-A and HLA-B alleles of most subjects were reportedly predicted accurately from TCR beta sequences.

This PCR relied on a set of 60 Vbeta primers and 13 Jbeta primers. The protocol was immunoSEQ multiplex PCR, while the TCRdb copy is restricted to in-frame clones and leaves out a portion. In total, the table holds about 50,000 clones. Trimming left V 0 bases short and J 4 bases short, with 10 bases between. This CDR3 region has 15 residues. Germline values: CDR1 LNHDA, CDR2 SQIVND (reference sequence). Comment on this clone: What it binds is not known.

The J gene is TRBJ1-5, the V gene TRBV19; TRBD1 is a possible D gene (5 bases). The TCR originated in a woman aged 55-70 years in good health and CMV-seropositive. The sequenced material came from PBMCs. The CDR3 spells CASSIDLGGNQPQHF. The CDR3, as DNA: TGTGCCAGTAGTATAGATCTGGGGGGAAATCAGCCCCAGCATTTT.